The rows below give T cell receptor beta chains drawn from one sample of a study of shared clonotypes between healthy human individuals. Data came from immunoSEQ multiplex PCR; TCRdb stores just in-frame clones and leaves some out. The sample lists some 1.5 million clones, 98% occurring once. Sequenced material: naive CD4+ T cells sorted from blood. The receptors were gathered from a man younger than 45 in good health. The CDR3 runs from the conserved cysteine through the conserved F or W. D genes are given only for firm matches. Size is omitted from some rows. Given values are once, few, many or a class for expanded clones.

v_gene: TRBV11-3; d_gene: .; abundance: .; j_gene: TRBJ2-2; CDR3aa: CASSSDRDNTGELFF; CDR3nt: TGTGCCAGCAGCTCCGACCGGGACAACACCGGGGAGCTGTTTTTT
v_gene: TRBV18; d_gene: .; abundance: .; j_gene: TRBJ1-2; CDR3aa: CASSRDREDYTF; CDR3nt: TGTGCCAGCTCGCGAGATCGGGAGGACTACACCTTC
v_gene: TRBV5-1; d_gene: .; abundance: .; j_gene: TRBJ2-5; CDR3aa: CASSSNLLAEETQYF; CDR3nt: TGCGCCAGCAGCTCTAATCTGCTCGCGGAAGAGACCCAGTACTTC
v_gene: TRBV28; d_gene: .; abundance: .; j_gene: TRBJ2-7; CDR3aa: CASKRDGSYEQYF; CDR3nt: TGTGCCAGCAAGAGGGACGGCTCCTACGAGCAGTACTTC
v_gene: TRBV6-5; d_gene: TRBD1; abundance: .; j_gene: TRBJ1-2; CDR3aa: CASRLTGTYGYTF; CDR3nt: TGTGCCAGCAGATTGACAGGGACCTATGGCTACACCTTC
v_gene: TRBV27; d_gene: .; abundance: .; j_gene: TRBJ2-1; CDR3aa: CASVEKGQGLNEQFF; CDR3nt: TGTGCCAGCGTCGAGAAGGGCCAGGGTCTCAATGAGCAGTTCTTC
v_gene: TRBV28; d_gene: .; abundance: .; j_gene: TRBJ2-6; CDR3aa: CASRDKTGTGANVLTF; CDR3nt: TGTGCCAGCAGAGACAAAACAGGTACTGGGGCCAACGTCCTGACTTTC
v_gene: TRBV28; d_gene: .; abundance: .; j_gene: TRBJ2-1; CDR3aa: CASSFALTYSYNEQFF; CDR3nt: TGTGCCAGCAGTTTTGCCCTAACCTACTCCTACAATGAGCAGTTCTTC
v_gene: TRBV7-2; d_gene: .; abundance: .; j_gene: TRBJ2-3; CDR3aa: CASSIGVGSTDTQYF; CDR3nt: TGTGCCAGCAGCATCGGCGTAGGTAGCACAGATACGCAGTATTTT
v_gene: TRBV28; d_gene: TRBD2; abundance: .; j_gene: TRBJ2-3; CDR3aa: CASSLDLAVSDTQYF; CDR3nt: TGTGCCAGCAGCCTAGACCTAGCGGTCTCAGATACGCAGTATTTT
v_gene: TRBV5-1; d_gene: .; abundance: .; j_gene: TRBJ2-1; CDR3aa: CASSLAGQPIF; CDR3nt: TGCGCCAGCAGCTTGGCTGGACAGCCGATCTTC
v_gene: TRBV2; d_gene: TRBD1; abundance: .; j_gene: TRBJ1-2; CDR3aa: CASRGPGGFYGYTF; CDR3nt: TGTGCCAGCAGAGGGCCAGGGGGTTTCTATGGCTACACCTTC
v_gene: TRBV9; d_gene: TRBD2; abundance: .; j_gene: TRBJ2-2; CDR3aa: CASSVAAGGRYTGELFF; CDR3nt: TGTGCCAGCAGCGTAGCGGCGGGAGGGCGTTACACCGGGGAGCTGTTTTTT
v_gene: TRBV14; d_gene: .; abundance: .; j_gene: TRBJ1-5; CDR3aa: CASSQVPRDQPQHF; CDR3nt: TGTGCCAGCAGCCAAGTACCCAGGGATCAGCCCCAGCATTTT
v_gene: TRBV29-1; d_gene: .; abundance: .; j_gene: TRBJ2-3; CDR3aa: CSVVAGKKRRATDTQYF; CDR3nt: TGCAGCGTTGTGGCGGGTAAAAAGAGGAGGGCCACAGATACGCAGTATTTT
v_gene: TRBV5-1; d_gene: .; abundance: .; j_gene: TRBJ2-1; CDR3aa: CASSLRGGGGYNEQFF; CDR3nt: TGCGCCAGCAGCCTCAGGGGGGGTGGAGGCTACAATGAGCAGTTCTTC
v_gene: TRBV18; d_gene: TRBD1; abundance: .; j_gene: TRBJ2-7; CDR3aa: CASSRDRDTSRSYEQYF; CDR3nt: TGTGCCAGCTCACGTGACAGGGATACTTCTAGATCCTACGAGCAGTACTTC
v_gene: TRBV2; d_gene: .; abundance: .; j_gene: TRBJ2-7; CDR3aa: CASKGRQGSSYEQYF; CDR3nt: TGTGCCAGCAAGGGGAGGCAGGGGAGCTCCTACGAGCAGTACTTC
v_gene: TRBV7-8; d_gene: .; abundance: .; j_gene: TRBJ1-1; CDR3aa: CASSVRRGRNTEAFF; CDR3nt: TGTGCCAGCAGCGTTCGGCGGGGGAGGAACACTGAAGCTTTCTTT
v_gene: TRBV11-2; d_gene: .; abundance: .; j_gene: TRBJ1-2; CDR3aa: CASSLGMDGWPRGYTF; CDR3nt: TGTGCCAGCAGCTTAGGTATGGACGGATGGCCTAGGGGCTACACCTTC
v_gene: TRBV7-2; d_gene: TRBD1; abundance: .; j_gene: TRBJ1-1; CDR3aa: CASSFTGTGEAFF; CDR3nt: TGTGCCAGCAGCTTCACCGGGACAGGGGAAGCTTTCTTT
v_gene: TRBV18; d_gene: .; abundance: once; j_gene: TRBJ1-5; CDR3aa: CASSPGGSIRNQPQHF; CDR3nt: TGTGCCAGCTCACCAGGGGGGAGTATACGCAATCAGCCCCAGCATTTT
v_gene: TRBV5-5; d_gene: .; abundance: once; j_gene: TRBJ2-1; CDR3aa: CASSPFGKDEQFF; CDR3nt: TGTGCCAGCAGCCCCTTTGGGAAGGATGAGCAGTTCTTC
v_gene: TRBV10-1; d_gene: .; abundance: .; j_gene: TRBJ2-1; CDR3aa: CASSDWQGAEQFF; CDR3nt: TGCGCCAGCAGTGACTGGCAGGGTGCTGAGCAGTTCTTC
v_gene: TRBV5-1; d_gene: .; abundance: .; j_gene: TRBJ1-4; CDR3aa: CASSLSTRLEKLFF; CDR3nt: TGCGCCAGCAGCTTGTCCACCAGACTGGAAAAACTGTTTTTT
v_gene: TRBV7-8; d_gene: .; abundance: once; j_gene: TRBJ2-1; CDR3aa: CASSLAAGNYNEQFF; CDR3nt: TGTGCCAGCAGCTTAGCCGCTGGCAACTACAATGAGCAGTTCTTC
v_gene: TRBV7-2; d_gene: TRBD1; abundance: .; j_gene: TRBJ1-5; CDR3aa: CASSGQGSQPQHF; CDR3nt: TGTGCCAGCAGCGGACAGGGCAGTCAGCCCCAGCATTTT
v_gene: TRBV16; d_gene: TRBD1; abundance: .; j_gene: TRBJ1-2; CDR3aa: CASSQHRGTTYGYTF; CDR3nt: TGTGCCAGCAGCCAGCACAGGGGGACTACCTATGGCTACACCTTC
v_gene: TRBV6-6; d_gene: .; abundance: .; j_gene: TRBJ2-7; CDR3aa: CASSPALGRSSYEQYF; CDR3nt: TGTGCCAGCAGTCCAGCCCTCGGACGGAGCTCCTACGAGCAGTACTTC
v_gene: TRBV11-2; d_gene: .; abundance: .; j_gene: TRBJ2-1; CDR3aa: CASSLEATPLYNEQFF; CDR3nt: TGTGCCAGCAGCTTAGAGGCTACACCCCTTTACAATGAGCAGTTCTTC
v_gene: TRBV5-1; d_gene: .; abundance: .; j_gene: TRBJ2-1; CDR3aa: CASSLAGITYNEQFF; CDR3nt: TGCGCCAGCAGCTTGGCAGGGATAACCTACAATGAGCAGTTCTTC
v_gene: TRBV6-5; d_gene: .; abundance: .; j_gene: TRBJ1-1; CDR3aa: CASRPSGHPRTEAFF; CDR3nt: TGTGCCAGCAGACCCTCGGGACACCCCAGGACTGAAGCTTTCTTT
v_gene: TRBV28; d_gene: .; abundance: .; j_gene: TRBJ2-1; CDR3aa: CASSSLYLSGASYNEQFF; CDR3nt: TGTGCCAGCAGTTCGCTCTATCTAAGCGGAGCCTCCTACAATGAGCAGTTCTTC
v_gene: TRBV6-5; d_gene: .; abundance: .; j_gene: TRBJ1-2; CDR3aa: CASSYAGNRGYTF; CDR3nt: TGTGCCAGCAGTTACGCGGGAAATCGGGGCTACACCTTC
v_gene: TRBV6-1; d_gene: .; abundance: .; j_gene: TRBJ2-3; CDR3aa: CASSERGTRITDTQYF; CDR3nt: TGTGCCAGCAGTGAACGGGGAACACGGATCACAGATACGCAGTATTTT
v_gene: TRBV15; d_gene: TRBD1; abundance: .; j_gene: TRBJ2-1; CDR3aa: CATSRVWSGTGTYNEQFF; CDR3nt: TGTGCCACCAGCAGAGTTTGGTCCGGGACAGGTACCTACAATGAGCAGTTCTTC
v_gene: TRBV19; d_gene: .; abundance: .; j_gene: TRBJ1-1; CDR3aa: CASSILENTEAFF; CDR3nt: TGTGCCAGTAGTATCCTTGAGAACACTGAAGCTTTCTTT
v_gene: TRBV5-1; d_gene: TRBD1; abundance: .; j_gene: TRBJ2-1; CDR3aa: CASSLAVGQTSYNEQFF; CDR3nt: TGCGCCAGCAGCTTGGCCGTGGGACAGACCTCCTACAATGAGCAGTTCTTC
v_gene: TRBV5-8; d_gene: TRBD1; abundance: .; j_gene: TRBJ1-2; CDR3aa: CASRDRDRGRVGGYTF; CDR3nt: TGTGCCAGCCGCGACCGGGACAGGGGGCGCGTTGGAGGCTACACCTTC
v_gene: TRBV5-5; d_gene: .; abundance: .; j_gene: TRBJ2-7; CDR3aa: CASSLVGAGTYEQYF; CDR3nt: TGTGCCAGCAGCTTGGTGGGGGCAGGTACCTACGAGCAGTACTTC
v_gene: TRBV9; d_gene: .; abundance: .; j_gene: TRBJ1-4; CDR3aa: CASSVGILTGTPGRKLFF; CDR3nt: TGTGCCAGCAGCGTCGGGATTTTAACCGGGACCCCAGGTCGAAAACTGTTTTTT
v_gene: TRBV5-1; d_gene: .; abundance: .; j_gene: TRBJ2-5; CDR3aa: CASSLESGTQYF; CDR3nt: TGCGCCAGCAGCTTGGAAAGCGGGACCCAGTACTTC
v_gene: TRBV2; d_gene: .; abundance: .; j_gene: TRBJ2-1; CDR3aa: CASSGSSEQFF; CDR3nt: TGTGCCAGCAGTGGTAGCTCTGAGCAGTTCTTC
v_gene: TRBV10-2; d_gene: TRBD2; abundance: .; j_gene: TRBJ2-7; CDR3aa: CASSVSGRSYEQYF; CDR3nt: TGCGCCAGCAGTGTTAGCGGGAGATCCTACGAGCAGTACTTC
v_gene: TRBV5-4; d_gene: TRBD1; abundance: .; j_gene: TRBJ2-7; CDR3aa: CASSARDRGNEQYF; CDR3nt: TGTGCCAGCAGCGCCCGGGACAGGGGCAACGAGCAGTACTTC
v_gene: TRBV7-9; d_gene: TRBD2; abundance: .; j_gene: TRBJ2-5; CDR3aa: CASSFPRSGALQETQYF; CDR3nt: TGTGCCAGCAGCTTCCCTAGAAGCGGGGCTCTCCAAGAGACCCAGTACTTC
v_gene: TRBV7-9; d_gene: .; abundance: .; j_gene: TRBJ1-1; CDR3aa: CASSLAVRTEAFF; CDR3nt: TGTGCCAGCAGCTTAGCAGTTAGGACTGAAGCTTTCTTT
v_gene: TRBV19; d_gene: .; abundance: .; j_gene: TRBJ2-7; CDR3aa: CASSIDRFHEQYF; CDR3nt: TGTGCCAGTAGTATCGACAGGTTCCACGAGCAGTACTTC
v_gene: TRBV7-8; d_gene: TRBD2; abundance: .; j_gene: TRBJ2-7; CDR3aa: CASSPRTSGSNEQYF; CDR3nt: TGTGCCAGCAGCCCCAGGACTAGCGGGAGCAACGAGCAGTACTTC
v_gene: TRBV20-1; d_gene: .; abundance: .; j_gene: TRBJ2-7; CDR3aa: CSASGNEQYF; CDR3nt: TGCAGTGCTAGTGGGAACGAGCAGTACTTC
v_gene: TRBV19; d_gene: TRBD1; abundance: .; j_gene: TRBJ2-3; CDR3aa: CASSKDRVGDTQYF; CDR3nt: TGTGCCAGTAGTAAGGACAGGGTTGGAGATACGCAGTATTTT
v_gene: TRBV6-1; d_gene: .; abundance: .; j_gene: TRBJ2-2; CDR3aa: CASSRQGGNTGELFF; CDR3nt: TGTGCCAGCAGCCGACAGGGAGGCAACACCGGGGAGCTGTTTTTT
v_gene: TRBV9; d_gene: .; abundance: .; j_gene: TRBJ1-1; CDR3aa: CASSVGQTLKTEAFF; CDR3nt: TGTGCCAGCAGCGTAGGGCAGACCCTTAAAACTGAAGCTTTCTTT
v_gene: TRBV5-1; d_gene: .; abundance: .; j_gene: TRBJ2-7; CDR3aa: CASSLTGSTYEQYF; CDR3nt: TGCGCCAGCAGCTTGACGGGCTCAACCTACGAGCAGTACTTC